The 9 T cell receptor beta chains in this list originate from one sample, sequenced in a study of monozygotic twins with inflammatory bowel disease. TCRdb re-analyzed the 5' RACE reads; it lists each CDR3 protein once, without DNA. Recorded for this sample: around 210,000 distinct CDR3 sequences. Input material: blood. These receptors were taken from a human donor with ulcerative colitis or Crohn's disease, or a healthy co-twin of an affected twin (not recorded which).

The chain combines TRBV6-1 with TRBJ1-6. The germline gives CDR1 MNHNS, CDR2 SASEGT. The CDR3 is 14 amino acids. The CDR3 spells CASRDAGQNSPLHF.

The chain couples TRBV4-1 to TRBJ2-5; no DNA is available, so the TRBD2 call from TCRdb remains unchecked. This CDR3 is 16 amino acids long. CDR1 MGHRA and CDR2 YSYEKL come from the germline V gene. The CDR3 loop is CASSQERLAGPLTQYF.

The chain combines TRBV7-9 with TRBJ2-1; TCRdb returns TRBD1, unconfirmable since there is no DNA. The CDR3 sequence is 16 residues long. From germline, CDR1 is SEHNR and CDR2 FQNEAQ (reference sequence). The CDR3 is CASNLGGGSSYNEQFF.

This CDR3 is CASSSVSLGTDTQYF. The chain employs TRBV7-2 and TRBJ2-3. Germline V gives CDR1 SGHTA, CDR2 FQGNSA. The CDR3 contains 15 residues.

V usage is TRBV20-1 and J usage is TRBJ2-3; TCRdb lists TRBD2, though no DNA is available to test this call. CDR3 length: 15 residues. CDR1 is DFQATT and CDR2 is SNEGSKA in the germline V gene (reference sequence). The CDR3 reads CSARDERGGTDTQYF.

This chain joins TRBV7-9 and TRBJ2-4; the D call of TRBD1 rests on TCRdb alone, since no DNA is present to check it. The germline V gene encodes CDR1 SEHNR and CDR2 FQNEAQ (reference sequence). The CDR3 runs 16 residues. The CDR3 sequence: CASSPPHQWAKNIQYF.

The rearrangement joins TRBV6-6 to TRBJ2-7. In germline, CDR1 is MNHNY, CDR2 SVGAGI (reference sequence). There are 12 residues in the CDR3. CDR3 sequence reads: CASSYGQIEQYF.

This chain joins TRBV7-3 and TRBJ1-1; TCRdb's assignment of TRBD1 cannot be checked, as there is no DNA. This CDR3 region has 13 residues. The germline CDR1 and CDR2 sequences are SGHTA and FQGTGA. CDR3 in amino acids: CASSIQGQTEAFF.

The chain joins TRBV4-1 to TRBJ2-2; no DNA is available, so the TRBD1 call from TCRdb remains unchecked. The length of the CDR3 is 17 residues. Per germline, CDR1 MGHRA and CDR2 YSYEKL. CDR3 region: CASSPGTGGANTGELFF.